This T cell receptor (beta chain) appears in the sequencing data of a study of OX40 agonist ivuxolimab in advanced cancers. Generated by immunoSEQ multiplex PCR, the TCRdb table keeps only in-frame clones and is missing some. The table lists 80,000 to 100,000 clones, about 87% of them singletons, with roughly 0.79% in the top ten. The CDR3 runs 14 residues. Between the trimmed V and J ends, which lost 4 bases and 4 bases, there was a span of 11 bases. Germline V lookup: CDR1 SGHTA, CDR2 FQGNSA. This specimen was CD4+ or CD8+ T cells sorted from blood, taken in a trial of the OX40 agonist ivuxolimab. The chain is built from TRBV7-2 and TRBJ2-1, with D perhaps TRBD1 (5 bases). The clonotype was recovered from an adult with an advanced solid tumor such as melanoma, head and neck, liver or kidney cancer. The CDR3 is CASSSLQVYNEQFF. DNA for the CDR3: TGTGCCAGCAGCTCTTTACAGGTTTACAATGAGCAGTTCTTC. Using reference TRBV7-2 and TRBJ2-1 for the parts outside the CDR3, the full variable domain is GAGVSQSPSNKVTEKGKDVELRCDPISGHTALYWYRQSLGQGLEFLIYFQGNSAPDKSGLPSDRFSAERTGGSVSTLTIQRTQQEDSAVYLCASSSLQVYNEQFFGPGTRLTVL.